The clone carrying this T cell receptor (beta chain) was detected a few times. The J segment lost 3 bases and the V segment lost 5 bases, leaving 13 bases of the junction unmatched. Germline CDR1 SQVTM, CDR2 ANQGSEA. The CDR3 sequence is 15 residues long. These data come from a study of blood T cell repertoires in COVID-19. Study-wide background: Acute and convalescent COVID-19 specimens originated in the United States, Italy and Spain. The analysed material was cDNA or gDNA that came from T cells, B-cell-depleted T cells, or PBMCs.

In Seattle, patients joined the study during active infection and were tracked longitudinally. Method: immunoSEQ multiplex PCR; TCRdb's copy keeps in-frame clones and lacks some. This sample has some 150,000 clones; roughly 88% occur once, and the top ten carry around 8%. The TCR comes from a woman aged 55-69 years with COVID-19, enrolled during active disease. Sequenced input: peripheral blood. This sequence joins TRBV29-1 and TRBJ2-7; 7 nucleotides agree with TRBD1. CDR3 loop: CSVLKLRDRNYEQYF. In DNA form, the CDR3 reads TGCAGCGTTCTTAAATTAAGGGACAGAAACTACGAGCAGTACTTC.